The 12 T cell receptor beta chains given below trace back to one sample, sequenced in a study of blood T cell repertoires in COVID-19 (dated by TCRdb to 2018 to 2020). Libraries came from the immunoSEQ multiplex PCR assay. TCRdb provides this immuneACCESS table in a form limited to in-frame rearrangements. Some clones are lacking; in checked studies, under half of them reflect an unresolved V gene, and why the rest are absent is not known. The sample has about 200,000 clones on record, more than 80% of them singletons. The top ten clonotypes cover around 8.4% of the sample. The sequencing input was PBMCs or T cells enriched from blood (not recorded which). Receptor source: a woman aged 18-29 years who had recovered from COVID-19.

The chain links TRBV29-1 to TRBJ2-1; 15 nucleotides agree with TRBD2. V gave up 4 bases and J gave up 10 bases; unmatched junction bases: 8. The CDR3 sequence is 15 residues long. From germline, CDR1 is SQVTM and CDR2 ANQGSEA. CDR3 amino acids: CSVGPPGLAGGEQFF. In DNA, the CDR3 is TGCAGCGTTGGTCCCCCGGGACTAGCGGGGGGAGAGCAGTTCTTC.

The rearrangement joins TRBV9 to TRBJ2-7; 9 bases line up with TRBD1. Germline V gene data show CDR1 as SGDLS and CDR2 as YYNGEE. The V and J ends lost 0 bases and 2 bases, in that order; junction bases with no gene match: 6. The CDR3 covers 16 residues. The CDR3 sequence is CASSVGDRELPYEQYF. The CDR3 DNA sequence: TGTGCCAGCAGCGTAGGGGACAGGGAATTACCCTACGAGCAGTACTTC.

The V and J genes are TRBV4-2 and TRBJ2-5; D unresolved. This CDR3 is built from 13 residues. The V end was cut by 0 bases, the J end by 5 bases, with 7 bases between. Germline CDR1 reads LGHNA; CDR2 reads YNFKEQ. The CDR3: CASSQDPEETQYF. The DNA of the CDR3 is TGTGCCAGCAGCCAAGATCCGGAGGAGACCCAGTACTTC.

The chain couples TRBV6-5 to TRBJ2-2; the match to TRBD1 covers 8 bases. The V and J ends lost 4 bases and 0 bases, in that order; junction bases with no gene match: 4. This CDR3 contains 16 residues. In germline, CDR1 is MNHEY, CDR2 SVGAGI. This CDR3 reads CASSFGTGANTGELFF. The CDR3 bases are TGTGCCAGCAGTTTTGGGACAGGTGCGAACACCGGGGAGCTGTTTTTT.

This sequence joins TRBV6-5 and TRBJ2-5, with D uncertain. V was cut by 0 bases and J by 2 bases, with 10 bases left in between. The CDR3 consists of 15 residues. CDR1 is MNHEY and CDR2 is SVGAGI in the germline V gene. The CDR3 reads CASSYSVGPQETQYF. CDR3 bases: TGTGCCAGCAGTTACTCGGTTGGGCCGCAAGAGACCCAGTACTTC.

The gene calls are TRBV11-2 and TRBJ1-2; weak D call: TRBD1 (6 bases). This CDR3 comprises 13 residues. CDR1 and CDR2 from the germline V gene are SGHAT and FQNNGV. Trimming pared 5 bases from V and 3 bases from J, leaving 10 bases between. Here the CDR3 reads CASSETGHYGYTF. CDR3 sequence (DNA): TGTGCCAGCAGCGAAACAGGGCACTATGGCTACACCTTC.

The J gene is TRBJ2-7, the V gene TRBV6-5; the match to TRBD1 covers 7 bases. This CDR3 has 14 residues. V was pared by 0 bases and J by 3 bases, with 2 bases of the junction left unmatched. Germline loops: CDR1 MNHEY, CDR2 SVGAGI. The CDR3 loop reads CASSYSGQNYEQYF. The CDR3, as DNA: TGTGCCAGCAGTTACTCGGGACAGAACTACGAGCAGTACTTC.

The chain couples TRBV7-7 to TRBJ2-5; D is ambiguous. Germline-derived CDR1 and CDR2 are SSHAT and FNYEAQ (reference sequence). Trimming cost V 5 bases and J 1 base, with 8 bases left between them. CDR3 length: 13 amino acids. The CDR3 here is CASSQNFQETQYF. CDR3 bases: TGTGCCAGCAGCCAAAACTTCCAAGAGACCCAGTACTTC.

The rearrangement uses TRBV3-1 (or the pseudogene TRBV3-2) and TRBJ2-7; a weak D match, TRBD1 (5 bases). V was shortened by 4 bases and J by 2 bases, with 15 bases between the two germline ends. Looked up from germline, CDR1 is LGHDT and CDR2 is YNNKEL (reference sequence). CDR3 length: 15 amino acids. CDR3 sequence reads: CASSPHSRVPYEQYF. In nucleotides, the CDR3 is TGTGCCAGCAGCCCCCATTCCAGGGTTCCCTACGAGCAGTACTTC.

The chain is built from TRBV4-1 and TRBJ2-1; TRBD2 agrees at 12 bases. There are 16 residues in the CDR3. The ends lost 3 bases at V and 7 bases at J; junction bases unmatched: 7. Germline V gives CDR1 MGHRA, CDR2 YSYEKL. The CDR3, as DNA: TGCGCCAGCAGCCACCTAGCGGGGGGGCCCGGAAATGAGCAGTTCTTC. Protein product: CASSHLAGGPGNEQFF.

The V call is TRBV3-1 (or the pseudogene TRBV3-2), the J call TRBJ2-1; 10 bases are a match to TRBD2. Per the germline V gene, CDR1 is LGHDT and CDR2 is YNNKEL (reference sequence). CDR3 length equals 16 residues. V lost 0 bases, J lost 6 bases, and 5 bases stayed unmatched. CDR3 nucleotides: TGTGCCAGCAGCCAAGAAGGTAGCGGGGGGTTCAATGAGCAGTTCTTC. Its protein is CASSQEGSGGFNEQFF.

The CDR3 sequence: CASRQGSNTEAFF. DNA for the CDR3: TGCGCCAGCCGACAGGGATCGAACACTGAAGCTTTCTTT. This chain joins TRBV5-1 and TRBJ1-1; 7 nucleotides align to TRBD1. V lost 7 bases and J lost 1; bases outside the gene matches: 4. This CDR3 is 13 amino acids long. Germline V lookup: CDR1 SGHRS, CDR2 YFSETQ.